The clone carrying this T cell receptor beta chain has more than one count but fewer than ten. Generated by immunoSEQ multiplex PCR, the TCRdb table keeps only in-frame clones and is missing some. The repertoire holds some 15,000 clones, with 65% to 85% as singletons. The sample belongs to a study of technical replicates of blood from several donors. The germline CDR1 and CDR2 sequences are PRHDT and FYEKMQ (reference sequence). After removal of 5 bases from V and 12 bases from J, the junction contained 18 bases not matched to a gene. The CDR3 is 18 amino acids. The source is a human donor in good health. Some clones in this sample may be carry-over from other donors' samples. V gene TRBV13 combines with J gene TRBJ2-1; the match to TRBD2 covers 14 bases. Sequencing was done on a sample of PBMCs. The CDR3 DNA reads TGTGCCAGCAGCCTAGCTCTGTTAGGGACTAGCGGGAGAGAAGGGCAGTTCTTC. Amino acids: CASSLALLGTSGREGQFF.